This passage covers 3 T cell receptor beta chains from one sample sequenced in a study of T cell clonality in common variable immunodeficiency. Whole-study results and caveats: Reportedly, TCR beta sequences from common variable immunodeficiency showed fewer deletions and N-nucleotide insertions.

For these TCRs, the target antigens are not known. Only in-frame clones appear in the TCRdb table, and some are missing; sequencing was by immunoSEQ multiplex PCR. The repertoire has roughly 34,000 clones, none seen only once; the ten largest take 5.5% to 7%. Sequencing was carried out using peripheral blood mononuclear cells. Receptors were obtained from a human donor with common variable immunodeficiency.

This clone was counted ten times or more. With the read ending 3 residues before the CDR3 end, the germline J gene is used to fill in that end. V usage is TRBV30 and J usage is TRBJ1-5, with 10 nucleotides matching TRBD1. The CDR3 runs 17 residues. Looked up from germline, CDR1 is GTSNPN and CDR2 is SVGIG (reference sequence). Trimming removed 3 bases from V and 3 bases from J; junction bases left unmatched: 11. CDR3 sequence reads: CAWSTSGTGAINQPQHF. CDR3 DNA, as far as it was read: TGTGCCTGGAGCACCTCCGGGACAGGGGCCATCAATCAGCCC.

This clone was observed many times. The read terminates 3 residues before the CDR3 end, so the remaining end is supplied by the germline J gene. The chain carries TRBV4-2 and TRBJ2-7, with 10 positions matching TRBD2. The length of the CDR3 is 17 residues. Losses at the gene ends were 4 bases for V and 5 bases for J; bases not matched to a gene: 14. Germline V gene sequence: CDR1 LGHNA, CDR2 YNFKEQ. The CDR3 loop is CASSREPIAGGNDEQYF. The CDR3 bases that were read are TGTGCCAGCAGCCGGGAACCCATAGCGGGAGGAAATGACGAG.

As to this clone: The CDR3 end falls 3 residues outside the read, so it is completed with the germline J gene. The J gene is TRBJ1-2, the V gene TRBV6-2 or TRBV6-3, with 9 bases identical to TRBD1. This CDR3 is 15 amino acids long. The V gene's germline CDR1 is MNHEY and CDR2 SVGEGT. With V trimmed by 2 bases and J by 3 bases, 4 bases remained unmatched. Incomplete CDR3 DNA: TGTGCCAGCAGTTACGAGAGGACAGGGGACTATGGC. Its translation: CASSYERTGDYG. The full CDR3 sequence reads CASSYERTGDYGYTF.